One and the same sample provided the 3 T cell receptor beta chains below, sequenced in a study of blood T cell repertoires in COVID-19. Assay: immunoSEQ multiplex PCR; the TCRdb copy retains only in-frame clones and omits some. The profile shows 84,000 or so clones, approximately 83% of them singletons. Sequencing used peripheral blood. These receptors were taken from an elderly woman with acute or convalescent COVID-19.

As DNA, the CDR3 is TGTGCCAGCAGTCACCGACAGAGCTCCTACGAGCAGTACTTC. This sequence encodes CASSHRQSSYEQYF. The chain is built from TRBV27 and TRBJ2-7, with a possible D match to TRBD1 (5 bases). The CDR3 spans 14 residues. The germline gives CDR1 MNHEY, CDR2 SMNVEV (reference sequence). The V end lost 5 bases, the J end lost 0 bases, and 11 bases lay between the germline ends.

This sequence joins TRBV19 and TRBJ2-3; 13 positions agree with TRBD2. The CDR3 has 19 residues. J was trimmed by 4 bases and V by 2 bases; bases with no gene match: 12. In germline, CDR1 is LNHDA, CDR2 SQIVND (reference sequence). The CDR3 bases are TGTGCCAGTAGTATAAGTTCTCCAGGACTAGCGGGAGTGGCAGATACGCAGTATTTT. It is translated as CASSISSPGLAGVADTQYF.

This chain links TRBV2 with TRBJ2-3, with 7 bases matching TRBD1. Per germline, CDR1 SNHLY and CDR2 FYNNEI. The CDR3 totals 14 residues. V lost 4 bases, J lost 2 bases, and 3 bases stayed unmatched. For the CDR3, the DNA is TGTGCCAGCAGTGGGGACAGTAACACAGATACGCAGTATTTT. Translated: CASSGDSNTDTQYF.